The 3 T cell receptor beta chains given below trace back to one sample, sequenced in a study of T cell responses to AZD1222 COVID-19 vaccine (dated by TCRdb to the early 2020s). Library preparation used the immunoSEQ multiplex PCR assay. TCRdb re-hosts the immuneACCESS table, in-frame sequences only. Its copies lack some clones; in the studies checked, an unresolved V gene accounts for under half of them, and the cause for the rest is not known. Within this sample are more than 150,000 clones, with 90% to 95% of them counted one time only. The top ten clones comprise more than 1.5% of the sample. The time point label, read with the paper, signifies: about 28 days (+/-7) after the second vaccine dose. The input for sequencing was peripheral blood, taken 28 days after the second AZD1222 dose. Receptors were obtained from an adult who received the AZD1222 COVID-19 vaccine.

The chain joins TRBV30 to TRBJ2-7; D is perhaps TRBD1 or TRBD2 (6 bases each). The CDR3 has 15 amino acids. Between the trimmed V and J ends, which lost 7 bases and 3 bases, there was a span of 22 bases. Germline loops: CDR1 GTSNPN, CDR2 SVGIG (reference sequence). The CDR3 sequence: CAYTPGAGHYYEQYF. The CDR3 region has the DNA TGTGCCTACACCCCAGGGGCGGGGCATTACTACGAGCAGTACTTC. The whole variable domain, remainder taken from reference TRBV30 and TRBJ2-7, is SQTIHQWPATLVQPVGSPLSLECTVEGTSNPNLYWYRQAAGRGLQLLFYSVGIGQISSEVPQNLSASRPQDRQFILSSKKLLLSDSGFYLCAYTPGAGHYYEQYFGPGTRLTVT.

This clone was detected once. The rearrangement joins TRBV19 to TRBJ2-5; TRBD2 matches at 7 bases. This CDR3 is 13 amino acids long. Losses at the gene ends were 3 bases for V and 5 bases for J; bases not matched to a gene: 3. CDR1 LNHDA and CDR2 SQIVND come from the germline V gene (reference sequence). Written as DNA, the CDR3 is TGTGCCAGTAGTATTGCGGGAGACGAGACCCAGTACTTC. This sequence encodes CASSIAGDETQYF.

The rearrangement joins TRBV7-3 to TRBJ2-2, with D possibly matching TRBD1 (6 bases). Germline V gene sequence: CDR1 SGHTA, CDR2 FQGTGA. The CDR3 has 14 residues. Between the trimmed V and J ends, which lost 2 bases and 5 bases, there was a span of 9 bases. CDR3 residues: CASSLAGATGELFF. Here the CDR3 DNA reads TGTGCCAGCAGCTTAGCAGGGGCTACCGGGGAGCTGTTTTTT.